Each of the 26 T cell receptor beta chains below was sequenced from the same sample in a study of shared clonotypes between healthy human individuals. Some clones are missing from TCRdb's copy, which holds only in-frame ones; the method was immunoSEQ multiplex PCR. The table has about 1 million clones, approximately 72% seen once; the top ten hold approximately 1.5%. The source material was memory CD4+ T cells sorted from blood. Documented subset: CD45RA-negative fraction. The receptor source for this set is a man between 18 and 29 years old in good health.

The chain couples TRBV7-2 to TRBJ2-3; 9 bases match TRBD2. The CDR3 extends over 16 amino acids. V lost 2 bases and J lost 2; bases outside the gene matches: 5. Per germline, CDR1 SGHTA and CDR2 FQGNSA. CDR3 DNA: TGTGCCAGCAGCTTACTAGCGGGGACTATCACAGATACGCAGTATTTT. This encodes CASSLLAGTITDTQYF.

The chain is built from TRBV6-1 and TRBJ2-7; TRBD2 agrees at 7 bases. The CDR3 length is 14 residues. Germline V gives CDR1 MNHNS, CDR2 SASEGT. The trim removed 3 bases at V and 2 bases at J, leaving 4 bases unmatched. CDR3 sequence: CASSEGGDPYEQYF. Here the CDR3 DNA reads TGTGCCAGCAGTGAGGGGGGGGACCCCTACGAGCAGTACTTC.

In its sample, this clone was seen a few times. In the same sample, other DNA sequences code for this CDR3. The V gene is TRBV2, the J gene TRBJ1-1; 8 bases line up with TRBD1. There are 12 residues in the CDR3. Germline V gives CDR1 SNHLY, CDR2 FYNNEI. The junction had 0 bases not matched to a gene; V was cut back by 8 bases and J by 1 base. The CDR3 DNA follows: TGTGCCAGCGGGACAGGGAACACTGAAGCTTTCTTT. This gives the protein CASGTGNTEAFF.

This clone has a handful of counts. This chain links TRBV4-3 with TRBJ2-5; 7 bases fit TRBD2. The CDR3 consists of 16 residues. The ends lost 0 bases at V and 6 bases at J; junction bases unmatched: 10. Germline assignment: CDR1 LGHNA and CDR2 YSLEER. CDR3 in DNA: TGCGCCAGCAGCCAAGAAGATGGCGGGAGTACGAAGACCCAGTACTTC. It codes for CASSQEDGGSTKTQYF.

The chain joins TRBV7-9 to TRBJ1-1; 10 nucleotides line up with TRBD1. Unmatched junction bases numbered 7, after V lost 7 bases and J lost 5 bases. The CDR3 is 14 amino acids. The germline V gene has CDR1 SEHNR and CDR2 FQNEAQ (reference sequence). CDR3 DNA: TGTGCCAGCATACAGACAGGGGGCAGGACTGAAGCTTTCTTT. Its protein product is CASIQTGGRTEAFF. The full variable domain, rest sourced from reference TRBV7-9 and TRBJ1-1, is DTGVSQNPRHKITKRGQNVTFRCDPISEHNRLYWYRQTLGQGPEFLTYFQNEAQLEKSRLLSDRFSAERPKGSFSTLEIQRTEQGDSAMYLCASIQTGGRTEAFFGQGTRLTVV.

The chain recombines TRBV25-1 with TRBJ1-3; D unresolved. The CDR3 contains 15 residues. The V gene's germline CDR1 is MGHDK and CDR2 SYGVNS. Between the trimmed V and J ends, which lost 3 bases and 1 base, there was a span of 10 bases. The CDR3 DNA follows: TGTGCCAGCAGTGAGTCTGGACCTTCTGGAAACACCATATATTTT. Translated, it gives CASSESGPSGNTIYF.

The DNA for the CDR3 is TGTGCCAGTGCCCGACTAGCGGGAGGCACAGATACGCAGTATTTT. It is translated as CASARLAGGTDTQYF. The chain carries TRBV19 and TRBJ2-3; 12 bases are a match to TRBD2. The length of the CDR3 is 15 residues. Germline V lookup: CDR1 LNHDA, CDR2 SQIVND (reference sequence). J was trimmed by 1 base and V by 8 bases; bases with no gene match: 4.

This clone has only one observation. V is TRBV6-1 and J is TRBJ1-1; D not certain. This CDR3 region has 15 residues. V was shortened by 5 bases and J by 0 bases, with 13 bases between the two germline ends. From germline, CDR1 is MNHNS and CDR2 SASEGT. CDR3 coding DNA: TGTGCCAGCAGTCCTCAGACGGGTCTGAACACTGAAGCTTTCTTT. Protein sequence: CASSPQTGLNTEAFF.

The chain carries TRBV20-1 and TRBJ2-1; D is ambiguous. Trimming took off 8 bases at V and 8 bases at J, with 10 bases between the two ends. Germline-derived CDR1 and CDR2 are DFQATT and SNEGSKA (reference sequence). The CDR3 consists of 10 residues. DNA for the CDR3: TGCAGTACCAATGGGCATGAGCAGTTCTTC. Translating gives CSTNGHEQFF.

The chain combines TRBV6-6 with TRBJ2-3; D is unclear. The CDR3 is made up of 13 amino acids. The V and J ends lost 6 bases and 0 bases respectively, with 7 bases between them. Germline V lookup: CDR1 MNHNY, CDR2 SVGAGI (reference sequence). The CDR3, as DNA: TGTGCCAGCAGCGTTCCTAGCACAGATACGCAGTATTTT. Translated: CASSVPSTDTQYF.

The V and J genes are TRBV25-1 and TRBJ2-7, with a weak D call TRBD2 (7 bases). This CDR3 comprises 14 residues. The germline V gene has CDR1 MGHDK and CDR2 SYGVNS. With 3 bases removed from V and 5 bases from J, the gap between germline ends came to 14 bases. DNA of the CDR3: TGTGCCAGCAGTGATACAGGGAGGGTCCACGAGCAGTACTTC. It translates to CASSDTGRVHEQYF.

J is TRBJ1-2 and V is TRBV7-8; D is uncertain. Germline lookup yields CDR1 SGHVS and CDR2 FQNEAQ. V lost 5 bases to trimming and J lost 6 bases, with 19 bases between them. CDR3 size: 15 residues. CDR3 amino acids: CASSPRASPRDGYTF. CDR3 DNA: TGTGCCAGCAGCCCGCGCGCGAGCCCTAGGGATGGCTACACCTTC.

In the case of this clone: Other DNA sequences from this sample encode an identical CDR3 as well. This chain uses TRBV5-1 with TRBJ2-1, with D perhaps TRBD2 (5 bases). The CDR3 contains 14 residues. CDR1 and CDR2 from the germline V gene are SGHRS and YFSETQ. V was clipped by 0 bases and J by 4 bases, with 8 bases between them. The CDR3 sequence: CASSLELVYNEQFF. DNA of the CDR3: TGCGCCAGCAGCTTGGAACTAGTTTACAATGAGCAGTTCTTC.

This chain uses TRBV7-9 with TRBJ1-1; D not resolved. V shed 4 bases and J shed 6 bases, with 15 bases lying between them. Germline CDR1 is SEHNR and CDR2 is FQNEAQ (reference sequence). CDR3 length equals 14 residues. CDR3 sequence: CASSYVLGMSEAFF. For the CDR3, the DNA is TGTGCCAGCAGCTATGTTTTGGGTATGTCTGAAGCTTTCTTT.

Concerning this clone: The same CDR3 also results from other DNA sequences found in this sample. The gene calls are TRBV9 and TRBJ2-5; 12 bases are shared with TRBD2. After removal of 2 bases from V and 0 bases from J, the junction contained 5 bases not matched to a gene. The CDR3 is 17 amino acids. Germline V lookup: CDR1 SGDLS, CDR2 YYNGEE. The CDR3 DNA reads TGTGCCAGCAGCGTGGCGACTAGCGGGGGCCACCAAGAGACCCAGTACTTC. The encoded protein is CASSVATSGGHQETQYF. The full variable domain, with the rest looked up from reference TRBV9 and TRBJ2-5, is DSGVTQTPKHLITATGQRVTLRCSPRSGDLSVYWYQQSLDQGLQFLIQYYNGEERAKGNILERFSAQQFPDLHSELNLSSLELGDSALYFCASSVATSGGHQETQYFGPGTRLLVL.

The chain couples TRBV5-4 to TRBJ2-2; D is possibly TRBD1 (5 bases). V was trimmed by 4 bases and J by 4 bases, leaving 14 bases between them. CDR3 length: 15 amino acids. Germline V CDR1 and CDR2: SGHNT, YYREEE (reference sequence). Written as DNA, the CDR3 is TGTGCCAGCAGCATAGGGGCTAGTTTCACCGGGGAGCTGTTTTTT. Translation: CASSIGASFTGELFF.

Only a few counts were recorded for this clone. The rearrangement links TRBV2 to TRBJ1-5; no reliable D call. V was clipped by 5 bases and J by 11 bases, with 13 bases between them. The CDR3 loop spans 12 amino acids. Germline V CDR1 and CDR2: SNHLY, FYNNEI. The CDR3 is CASSFDGITQHF. The CDR3 DNA is TGTGCCAGCAGTTTCGACGGGATTACCCAGCATTTT.

The chain couples TRBV7-9 to TRBJ2-3; 10 bases agree with TRBD2. Germline V gene data show CDR1 as SEHNR and CDR2 as FQNEAQ (reference sequence). The CDR3 runs to 17 residues. Losses at the gene ends were 5 bases for V and 2 bases for J; bases not matched to a gene: 10. In DNA, the CDR3 is TGTGCCAGCAGCCTAGGTAGACTAGCGGGCCTCACAGATACGCAGTATTTT. Its protein product is CASSLGRLAGLTDTQYF.

The chain joins TRBV5-1 to TRBJ1-2; D perhaps matches TRBD1 (6 bases). The CDR3 contains 14 residues. From germline, CDR1 is SGHRS and CDR2 YFSETQ. Trimming left V 4 bases short and J 4 bases short, with 14 bases between. CDR3 sequence reads: CASSDKTGFYGYTF. Written as DNA, the CDR3 is TGCGCCAGCAGCGATAAGACAGGATTCTATGGCTACACCTTC.

This chain connects TRBV30 to TRBJ1-1, with D possibly being TRBD1 (6 bases). V was trimmed by 3 bases and J by 2 bases, leaving 13 bases between them. CDR1 is GTSNPN, CDR2 SVGIG, per germline (reference sequence). The CDR3 extends over 14 amino acids. CDR3 loop: CAWRWGAGNTEAFF. CDR3 bases: TGTGCCTGGAGGTGGGGGGCGGGAAACACTGAAGCTTTCTTT.

V usage is TRBV5-6 and J usage is TRBJ2-3; D remains ambiguous. Germline-derived CDR1 and CDR2 are SGHDT and YYEEEE. This CDR3 region has 14 residues. The germline V and J ends were trimmed by 5 bases and 0 bases, with 10 bases remaining between them. The CDR3 region is CASSRPSSTDTQYF. In nucleotides, the CDR3 is TGTGCCAGCAGTCGCCCCTCGAGCACAGATACGCAGTATTTT.

The sample holds one count of this clone. V is TRBV29-1 and J is TRBJ1-3; 9 nucleotides match TRBD1. The CDR3 has 14 residues. J gave up 2 bases and V 6 bases, and 5 bases lay outside the gene matches. Germline loops: CDR1 SQVTM, CDR2 ANQGSEA. DNA of the CDR3: TGCAGCGTGGGGGACAGGGCGGCTGGAAACACCATATATTTT. Amino acids: CSVGDRAAGNTIYF.

This chain connects TRBV27 to TRBJ1-5, with D uncertain. CDR1 MNHEY and CDR2 SMNVEV come from the germline V gene (reference sequence). The CDR3 runs 14 residues. V lost 1 base, J lost 7 bases, and 11 bases lay in between. CDR3 sequence reads: CASSLFGEGQPQHF. DNA for the CDR3: TGTGCCAGCAGTTTATTCGGGGAAGGACAGCCCCAGCATTTT.

The chain recombines TRBV7-9 with TRBJ2-7, with TRBD1 identical over 7 bases. The germline CDR1 and CDR2 sequences are SEHNR and FQNEAQ (reference sequence). Trimming removed 4 bases from V and 0 bases from J; junction bases left unmatched: 3. This CDR3 has 14 residues. The CDR3 reads CASSSRGSSYEQYF. The CDR3 DNA is TGTGCCAGCAGCTCCAGGGGGAGCTCCTACGAGCAGTACTTC.

The chain joins TRBV10-2 to TRBJ1-1; D remains ambiguous. Germline CDR1 WSHSY, CDR2 SAAADI. This CDR3 contains 14 residues. V was shortened by 6 bases and J by 0 bases, with 11 bases between the two germline ends. CDR3 in DNA: TGCGCCAGCAGCCCCGGCAGGATGAACACTGAAGCTTTCTTT. As protein: CASSPGRMNTEAFF.

This chain links TRBV10-3 with TRBJ2-7; 9 bases are a match to TRBD2. The V gene end was trimmed by 5 bases and the J gene end by 7 bases; junction bases not matched to a gene: 9. Germline loops: CDR1 ENHRY, CDR2 SYGVKD. The CDR3 spans 14 residues. CDR3 coding DNA: TGTGCCATCAGTAGTAGCGGGAGAGCAGGGGAGCAGTACTTC. It is translated as CAISSSGRAGEQYF.